This is a list of T cell receptor beta chains from one sample in a study of Tregs in tolerant kidney transplant recipients. Generated by immunoSEQ multiplex PCR, the TCRdb table keeps only in-frame clones and is missing some. The sample consists of roughly 9,000 clones, approximately 46% of them appearing once. The antigens for these receptors are not known. Sequenced: CD4+ T cells from blood cultured with allogeneic cells. The receptors come from a human donor in good health. CDR3s include the opening cysteine and the closing phenylalanine or tryptophan. A D gene is named only where the DNA matches it firmly. Clone size is stated in some rows and not others, as once, few, many or a class when expanded.

CDR3,DNA,V,J,D,size
CASSQTNTYNQPQHF,TGTGCCAGCAGCCAAACCAACACCTACAATCAGCCCCAGCATTTT,TRBV5-5,TRBJ1-5,-,-
CASSNPGETDAAGGGYEQFF,TGTGCCAGCAGCAACCCCGGGGAAACCGATGCAGCGGGAGGGGGCTATGAGCAGTTCTTC,TRBV21-1,TRBJ2-1,-,medium-sized
CASSPAGFNEKLFF,TGTGCCAGCTCACCGGCCGGATTTAATGAAAAACTGTTTTTT,TRBV18,TRBJ1-4,-,-
CASSSDSLGQPQHF,TGTGCCAGCAGTTCGGACAGTTTGGGTCAGCCCCAGCATTTT,TRBV2,TRBJ1-5,-,-
CASSLGPRVSGTDTQYF,TGTGCCAGCAGCTTAGGGCCCCGGGTGTCGGGCACAGATACGCAGTATTTT,TRBV11-2,TRBJ2-3,-,few
CASSDVPWKLAGSAYEQYF,TGTGCCAGCAGTGACGTCCCCTGGAAGCTAGCGGGATCTGCCTACGAGCAGTACTTC,TRBV6-4,TRBJ2-7,TRBD2,-
CAWSGSYIGELFF,TGTGCCTGGAGTGGTAGTTATATCGGGGAGCTGTTTTTT,TRBV30,TRBJ2-2,-,few
CASSQDWSIGTQYF,TGTGCCAGCAGCCAAGATTGGTCAATAGGGACCCAGTACTTC,TRBV14,TRBJ2-5,-,medium-sized
CASSYSGPQHF,TGTGCCAGCAGCTACAGCGGGCCCCAGCATTTT,TRBV5-8,TRBJ1-5,-,medium-sized
CASIRSIKGQNTEAFF,TGTGCCAGCATTAGGTCGATAAAGGGCCAGAACACTGAAGCTTTCTTT,TRBV6-4,TRBJ1-1,-,-
CASSPTQGQGRYGYTF,TGCGCCAGCAGCCCCACACAAGGACAGGGGCGCTATGGCTACACCTTC,TRBV5-1,TRBJ1-2,TRBD1,once
CASRTRDRGSNEQFF,TGTGCCAGTAGGACCCGGGACAGGGGATCGAATGAGCAGTTCTTC,TRBV19,TRBJ2-1,TRBD1,medium-sized
CASSLGGAPEDYGYTF,TGTGCCAGCAGCTTGGGTGGAGCTCCCGAAGATTATGGCTACACCTTC,TRBV5-6,TRBJ1-2,-,-